The following is a T cell receptor (beta chain) sequence with its context. This entry is derived from a study of blood T cell repertoires in COVID-19. Looking at the study overall: The study drew acute and convalescent COVID-19 samples from the United States, Italy and Spain.

Sequencing was performed with immunoSEQ multiplex PCR; in TCRdb, only in-frame clones are kept and a portion is missing. Seen here are over 250,000 clones, approximately 86% observed once, and the top ten hold about 12%. The CDR3 totals 12 residues. V lost 2 bases, J lost 4 bases, and 4 bases lay in between. CDR1 and CDR2 (germline): SGHRS, YFSETQ. V usage is TRBV5-1 and J usage is TRBJ2-1, with unresolved D. This sequence originates from a woman in her sixties or seventies with COVID-19, enrolled during active disease. Sequenced input: peripheral blood. The chain's CDR3 is CASSFNYNEQFF. In DNA, the CDR3 is TGCGCCAGCAGCTTTAATTACAATGAGCAGTTCTTC.